This T cell receptor beta chain appears in the sequencing data of a study of shared clonotypes between healthy human individuals. The study ran the assay at deep level. Assay: immunoSEQ multiplex PCR; the TCRdb copy retains only in-frame clones and omits some. Among about 2.1 million clones, roughly 93% were seen once, and the ten largest hold about 1.7%. This CDR3 region has 16 residues. Trimming left V 1 base short and J 3 bases short, with 10 bases between. The germline V gene encodes CDR1 MGHRA and CDR2 YSYEKL. The naive CD8 population came from CD45RO-negative cells selected for CCR7, without terminally differentiated effector memory CD45RA+ cells. Donation came from healthy HIV-negative adults that had no recent acute infections or vaccinations. Nashville, Tennessee was home to all donors, who were Caucasian adults.

The sample taken for sequencing was naive CD8+ T cells from PBMCs. This TCR derives from a man younger than 35 in good health. Some clones in this sample may be carry-over from other donors' samples. The chain couples TRBV4-1 to TRBJ2-6; a weak D match, TRBD2 (5 bases). CDR3 amino acids: CASSQAAGRGANVLTF. CDR3 coding DNA: TGCGCCAGCAGCCAAGCGGCGGGTCGTGGGGCCAACGTCCTGACTTTC.